The rows below give T cell receptor beta chains drawn from one sample of a study of T cell responses to AZD1222 COVID-19 vaccine. Only in-frame clones appear in the TCRdb table, and some are missing; sequencing was by immunoSEQ multiplex PCR. The repertoire holds about 170,000 clones, with around nine tenths as singletons. The sequencing used peripheral blood, collected 28 days after the second AZD1222 dose. These receptor sequences come from an adult who received the AZD1222 COVID-19 vaccine. The CDR3 runs from the conserved cysteine through the conserved F or W. The D gene is left open where the match is weak. Size is omitted from some rows. Given values are once, few, many or a class for expanded clones.

j_call,d_call,clone_size,v_call,cdr3_aa,cdr3_nt
TRBJ2-1,-,-,TRBV7-2,CASSLGDGAGALFF,TGTGCCAGCAGCCTCGGCGACGGGGCGGGGGCCCTCTTCTTC
TRBJ2-7,TRBD1,few,TRBV10-2,CASSVGQVGGSEQYF,TGCGCCAGCAGTGTAGGACAGGTTGGAGGTTCCGAGCAGTACTTC
TRBJ1-1,TRBD1,-,TRBV27,CASSFQGDTEAFF,TGTGCCAGCAGTTTTCAGGGGGACACTGAAGCTTTCTTT
TRBJ2-2,-,-,TRBV2,CASSEDEGLNTGELFF,TGTGCCAGCAGTGAAGATGAAGGGCTGAACACCGGGGAGCTGTTTTTT
TRBJ2-1,TRBD2,-,TRBV11-2,CASRTWAGGTYNEQFF,TGTGCCAGCAGAACCTGGGCGGGGGGTACGTACAATGAGCAGTTCTTC
TRBJ1-1,TRBD1,-,TRBV19,CASTQGQLNTEAFF,TGTGCCAGTACCCAGGGACAGCTGAACACTGAAGCTTTCTTT
TRBJ1-6,-,-,TRBV5-6,CASSLQGFTDNSPLHF,TGTGCCAGCAGCTTACAAGGGTTTACAGATAATTCACCCCTCCACTTT
TRBJ1-6,TRBD1,-,TRBV3-1/TRBV3-2,CASSLQGGGSPLHF,TGTGCCAGCAGCCTACAGGGGGGCGGTTCACCCCTCCACTTT
TRBJ1-5,TRBD1,-,TRBV12-5,CASGLAGTGDQPQHF,TGTGCTAGTGGTTTGGCCGGGACAGGGGATCAGCCCCAGCATTTT
TRBJ1-2,TRBD1,-,TRBV7-2,CASSLVRDSYYGYTF,TGTGCCAGCAGCTTAGTTAGGGACAGCTACTATGGCTACACCTTC
TRBJ2-3,-,-,TRBV19,CASSIRRGDTQYF,TGTGCCAGTAGTATAAGGAGGGGAGATACGCAGTATTTT
TRBJ1-4,-,-,TRBV21-1,CASSKRGHLYYEKLFF,TGTGCCAGCAGCAAGAGGGGGCATCTATACTACGAAAAACTGTTTTTT
TRBJ2-5,TRBD2,-,TRBV4-1,CASSQDLIRDYYRETQYF,TGCGCCAGCAGCCAAGATCTAATCCGGGACTACTACCGAGAGACCCAGTACTTC
TRBJ2-1,TRBD2,-,TRBV6-2/TRBV6-3,CASSQGGREQFF,TGTGCCAGCAGTCAGGGCGGGAGAGAGCAGTTCTTC
TRBJ1-1,-,-,TRBV30,CAWSNGAGGFF,TGTGCCTGGAGTAATGGGGCCGGAGGTTTCTTT
TRBJ1-1,-,few,TRBV7-9,CASSLGAGLSNTEAFF,TGTGCCAGCAGCTTAGGGGCAGGGCTGTCGAACACTGAAGCTTTCTTT
TRBJ1-1,-,few,TRBV11-2,CASSPTRVLRAFF,TGTGCCAGCAGTCCAACCCGAGTCCTCCGGGCTTTCTTT
TRBJ1-4,-,-,TRBV4-1,CASSQLGTGNEKLFF,TGCGCCAGCAGCCAACTAGGGACCGGTAATGAAAAACTGTTTTTT
TRBJ1-2,-,-,TRBV3-1/TRBV3-2,CASSQDLVTAGYTF,TGTGCCAGCAGCCAAGATCTTGTGACAGCTGGCTACACCTTC
TRBJ1-4,-,-,TRBV5-1,CASSLVIGRDGEKLFF,TGCGCCAGCAGCTTGGTAATCGGCAGGGATGGCGAAAAACTGTTTTTT
TRBJ1-4,-,once,TRBV5-1,CASSPGDIWETVRGGNEKLFF,TGCGCCAGCAGTCCTGGGGATATCTGGGAGACAGTCCGTGGGGGAAATGAAAAACTGTTTTTT
TRBJ2-3,TRBD2,once,TRBV6-1,CASSELAGPDTQYF,TGTGCCAGCAGTGAACTAGCGGGGCCAGATACGCAGTATTTT
TRBJ2-1,TRBD1,-,TRBV29-1,CSVEGQGFPLGNEQFF,TGCAGCGTTGAAGGACAGGGCTTTCCCCTAGGCAATGAGCAGTTCTTC
TRBJ1-2,-,once,TRBV6-2/TRBV6-3,CASSYDSYGYTF,TGTGCCAGCAGTTACGACTCATATGGCTACACCTTC
TRBJ1-2,TRBD1,-,TRBV18,CASSPADRDYGYTF,TGTGCCAGCTCACCAGCGGACAGGGACTATGGCTACACCTTC
TRBJ1-1,-,-,TRBV5-1,CASSLGYSEAFF,TGCGCCAGCAGCTTGGGGTACTCGGAAGCTTTCTTT
TRBJ2-3,-,-,TRBV2,CASSEGFWGATDTQYF,TGTGCCAGCAGTGAAGGTTTTTGGGGGGCCACAGATACGCAGTATTTT
TRBJ2-5,-,-,TRBV15,CATSKALAGASRETQYF,TGTGCCACCAGCAAGGCGCTTGCAGGGGCCTCTAGAGAGACCCAGTACTTC
TRBJ2-1,-,-,TRBV7-9,CASSLAGSWEQFF,TGTGCCAGCAGCTTAGCCGGATCCTGGGAGCAGTTCTTC
TRBJ2-7,TRBD1,few,TRBV2,CASKRTGVRPEQYF,TGTGCCAGCAAGAGGACAGGGGTACGACCCGAGCAGTACTTC
TRBJ1-1,-,-,TRBV6-2/TRBV6-3,CASSYVGGMNTEAFF,TGTGCCAGCAGTTACGTGGGGGGCATGAACACTGAAGCTTTCTTT
TRBJ2-4,-,-,TRBV5-1,CASSLNLAKNIQYF,TGCGCCAGCAGCTTGAATCTAGCCAAAAACATTCAGTACTTC